This is a list of T cell receptor beta chains from one sample in a study of cytomegalovirus exposure and HLA in healthy donors. Assay used: immunoSEQ multiplex PCR; TCRdb lists only in-frame clones, some missing. Counted here are under 300,000 clones, roughly 70% occurring once; the ten biggest clones make up 2% to 2.5%. The sample consisted of PBMCs. Receptor source: a female donor in good health and CMV-seronegative. Each CDR3 is given with its conserved first and last residue. The D gene is left open where the match is weak. Size values are once, few and many counts, or a class for expanded clones, and some rows have none.

V,D,size,J,CDR3,DNA
TRBV12-1,NA,once,TRBJ2-2,CASSFVSGGLNTGELFF,TGTGCCAGCAGCTTTGTATCAGGAGGGTTGAACACCGGGGAGCTGTTTTTT
TRBV9,TRBD2,NA,TRBJ2-1,CASSQITSGKQFF,TGTGCCAGCAGCCAAATCACGAGCGGGAAGCAGTTCTTC
TRBV5-1,TRBD1,NA,TRBJ1-4,CASSTTGVGNEKLFF,TGCGCCAGCAGCACGACAGGGGTCGGAAATGAAAAACTGTTTTTT
TRBV7-6,NA,NA,TRBJ2-1,CASRGPYNEQFF,TGTGCCAGCAGGGGGCCTTACAATGAGCAGTTCTTC
TRBV4-1,NA,NA,TRBJ2-7,CASSQDRSGVVYEQYF,TGCGCCAGCAGCCAAGACCGGTCAGGGGTGGTCTACGAGCAGTACTTC
TRBV30,NA,NA,TRBJ2-3,CAWSGFSTDTQYF,TGTGCCTGGAGCGGGTTTAGCACAGATACGCAGTATTTT
TRBV7-2,TRBD1,NA,TRBJ2-5,CASSSGQGGTQYF,TGTGCCAGCAGCTCGGGACAGGGTGGGACCCAGTACTTC
TRBV7-9,TRBD2,few,TRBJ2-7,CASSSTSGSGYEQYF,TGTGCCAGCAGCTCCACTAGCGGGAGTGGCTACGAGCAGTACTTC
TRBV5-1,TRBD1,NA,TRBJ1-5,CASSLEGQGYQPQHF,TGCGCCAGCAGCTTGGAGGGACAGGGGTATCAGCCCCAGCATTTT
TRBV15,TRBD2,NA,TRBJ2-3,CATSRVPGLAGGLVDTQYF,TGTGCCACCAGCAGAGTCCCGGGACTAGCGGGAGGGCTAGTAGATACGCAGTATTTT
TRBV18,TRBD2,NA,TRBJ2-1,CASSTLAGGNEQFF,TGTGCCAGCTCAACGCTAGCGGGAGGCAATGAGCAGTTCTTC
TRBV6-4,NA,NA,TRBJ2-1,CASSPGLPGNEQFF,TGTGCCAGCAGCCCCGGACTACCGGGCAATGAGCAGTTCTTC
TRBV21-1,NA,NA,TRBJ2-1,CASSKTLQGSVRNEQFF,TGTGCCAGCAGCAAAACGTTACAGGGGTCGGTACGGAATGAGCAGTTCTTC
TRBV27,TRBD1,NA,TRBJ1-1,CASSLIGGGVRKTFF,TGTGCCAGCAGTTTAATAGGGGGCGGGGTCCGGAAGACTTTCTTT
TRBV30,TRBD2,few,TRBJ2-1,CAWSAPGLAVNEQFF,TGTGCCTGGAGTGCCCCGGGACTAGCAGTCAATGAGCAGTTCTTC
TRBV2,NA,NA,TRBJ2-1,CASVEGGGWDEQFF,TGTGCCAGCGTAGAGGGTGGAGGTTGGGATGAGCAGTTCTTC
TRBV18,NA,NA,TRBJ1-3,CASSPGQSSGNTIYF,TGTGCCAGCTCACCAGGACAGAGCTCTGGAAACACCATATATTTT
TRBV27,TRBD2,NA,TRBJ2-7,CASSPRGSGISYEQYF,TGTGCCAGCAGTCCCCGTGGTAGCGGGATCTCCTACGAGCAGTACTTC
TRBV7-9,NA,NA,TRBJ1-1,CASERGTEAFF,TGTGCCAGCGAAAGGGGGACTGAAGCTTTCTTT
TRBV2,NA,NA,TRBJ2-3,CASNGGGTDTQYF,TGTGCCAGCAACGGGGGAGGAACAGATACGCAGTATTTT
TRBV4-1,TRBD1,NA,TRBJ1-2,CASSQRDRDRGNYGYTF,TGCGCCAGCAGCCAAAGGGACCGGGACAGGGGGAACTATGGCTACACCTTC
TRBV5-1,TRBD2,NA,TRBJ2-1,CASSFSSGRGNNEQFF,TGCGCCAGCAGCTTTTCTAGCGGGAGGGGGAACAATGAGCAGTTCTTC
TRBV11-2,NA,few,TRBJ1-2,CASSLGTANGKGYTF,TGTGCCAGCAGCTTAGGGACTGCCAATGGGAAGGGCTACACCTTC
TRBV5-1,TRBD2,NA,TRBJ2-7,CASSLEGSGRAYEQYF,TGCGCCAGCAGCTTGGAGGGCAGCGGGAGGGCCTACGAGCAGTACTTC
TRBV9,NA,NA,TRBJ2-2,CASSVLATGELFF,TGTGCCAGCAGCGTATTAGCTACCGGGGAGCTGTTTTTT
TRBV10-3,TRBD2,few,TRBJ2-7,CAISVAGGHEQYF,TGTGCCATCAGTGTGGCGGGGGGCCACGAGCAGTACTTC
TRBV19,TRBD2,NA,TRBJ2-1,CASSILAGDVNEQFF,TGTGCCAGTAGTATACTAGCGGGAGATGTGAATGAGCAGTTCTTC
TRBV7-5,NA,few,TRBJ2-2,CARSLREGGRHTGELFF,TGTGCCAGAAGCTTACGAGAGGGGGGGAGACACACCGGGGAGCTGTTTTTT
TRBV2,NA,few,TRBJ1-4,CASSERGIARGFTNEKLFF,TGTGCCAGCAGTGAAAGGGGGATAGCCAGGGGATTCACTAATGAAAAACTGTTTTTT
TRBV19,NA,NA,TRBJ1-4,CASSKGATNEKLFF,TGTGCCAGTAGTAAAGGGGCAACTAATGAAAAACTGTTTTTT
TRBV27,NA,once,TRBJ2-7,CASSPLGWSHEQYF,TGTGCCAGCAGTCCCCTAGGTTGGTCCCACGAGCAGTACTTC
TRBV5-1,TRBD2,NA,TRBJ2-7,CASSREAGGPSSYPYEQYF,TGCGCCAGCAGCAGGGAAGCGGGAGGGCCTTCCAGTTACCCCTACGAGCAGTACTTC
TRBV19,NA,NA,TRBJ1-1,CASSMAGYEAFF,TGTGCCAGTAGTATGGCAGGGTACGAAGCTTTCTTT
TRBV7-9,TRBD1,NA,TRBJ1-2,CASSQGQGRDGYTF,TGTGCCAGCAGCCAGGGACAGGGGAGGGATGGCTACACCTTC
TRBV29-1,TRBD2,NA,TRBJ2-7,CSVGPGTSYEQYF,TGCAGCGTTGGTCCCGGGACTAGCTACGAGCAGTACTTC
TRBV4-1,NA,few,TRBJ1-1,CASSQDLGAIEAFF,TGCGCCAGCAGCCAAGATTTGGGGGCAATTGAAGCTTTCTTT
TRBV18,TRBD1,NA,TRBJ1-4,CASSSRTGGNNEKLFF,TGTGCCAGCTCATCCAGGACAGGGGGCAATAATGAAAAACTGTTTTTT
TRBV7-7,TRBD2,NA,TRBJ2-2,CASREGRSTGELFF,TGTGCTAGCAGGGAGGGGAGGAGCACCGGGGAGCTGTTTTTT
TRBV5-6,NA,NA,TRBJ1-2,CASSLGGGNYGYTF,TGTGCCAGCAGCTTGGGAGGGGGTAACTATGGCTACACCTTC
TRBV5-6,NA,NA,TRBJ2-7,CASSLGGVEQYF,TGTGCCAGCAGCTTAGGAGGGGTCGAGCAGTACTTC
TRBV9,NA,NA,TRBJ1-5,CASSATGIGRDQPQHF,TGTGCCAGCAGCGCGACAGGTATTGGTAGGGATCAGCCCCAGCATTTT
TRBV28,NA,NA,TRBJ2-7,CASTPGHTPYEQYF,TGTGCCAGCACCCCGGGACATACCCCTTACGAGCAGTACTTC
TRBV5-4,TRBD2,few,TRBJ2-1,CASSSGTSGPYNEQFF,TGTGCCAGCAGCTCCGGGACTAGCGGACCCTACAATGAGCAGTTCTTC
TRBV7-9,TRBD1,NA,TRBJ2-3,CASSARQGARIDTQYF,TGTGCCAGCAGCGCGCGACAGGGGGCGCGGATAGATACGCAGTATTTT